A single sample gave rise to the 5 T cell receptor beta chains below, sequenced in a study of blood T cell repertoires in COVID-19. Using immunoSEQ multiplex PCR, the repertoire was profiled, and TCRdb retains in-frame clones only, with some absent. The sample shows about 310,000 clones, 89% of them seen only once. Sequencing was done on a sample of PBMCs or T cells enriched from blood (not recorded which). These receptor sequences come from a man aged 60-69 years who had recovered from COVID-19.

This clone was observed a single time. CDR3 sequence reads: CASSRVMNTEAFF. In DNA form, the CDR3 reads TGTGCCAGCAGCAGGGTGATGAACACTGAAGCTTTCTTT. V usage is TRBV27 and J usage is TRBJ1-1; maybe TRBD1 (5 bases). From germline, CDR1 is MNHEY and CDR2 SMNVEV (reference sequence). This CDR3 has 13 residues. The V end was cut by 6 bases, the J end by 0 bases, with 8 bases between.

The V and J genes are TRBV7-2 and TRBJ2-7; D is ambiguous. V lost 0 bases, J lost 5 bases, and 5 bases lay in between. The CDR3 spans 12 residues. Germline assignment: CDR1 SGHTA and CDR2 FQGNSA. The CDR3 nucleotides are TGTGCCAGCAGCTTAGCCCATGACGAGCAGTACTTC. It codes for CASSLAHDEQYF.

The gene calls are TRBV4-1 and TRBJ2-1; 8 nucleotides align to TRBD2. CDR1 MGHRA and CDR2 YSYEKL come from the germline V gene. This CDR3 spans 14 amino acids. V lost 1 base, J lost 9 bases, and 5 bases stayed unmatched. The CDR3 sequence is CASSQVGGGSEQFF. DNA for the CDR3: TGCGCCAGCAGCCAAGTCGGGGGGGGTAGTGAGCAGTTCTTC.

The gene calls are TRBV6-6 and TRBJ1-2; 7 bases line up with TRBD1. V trimming: 4 bases; J trimming: 6 bases; junction bases outside the gene matches: 8. CDR1 is MNHNY, CDR2 SVGAGI, per germline (reference sequence). This CDR3 region has 14 residues. This CDR3 is CASSSTGNVDGYTF. CDR3 DNA sequence: TGTGCCAGCAGTTCGACAGGGAATGTGGATGGCTACACCTTC.

CDR3 sequence (DNA): TGTGCCAGCAGTGATAATAGATTAGCGGGAGGTGTTTCCGGGGAGCTGTTTTTT. It specifies CASSDNRLAGGVSGELFF. The rearrangement joins TRBV6-1 to TRBJ2-2; 10 bases are shared with TRBD2. This CDR3 is 18 amino acids long. Losses at the gene ends were 3 bases for V and 6 bases for J; bases not matched to a gene: 13. CDR1 and CDR2 from the germline V gene are MNHNS and SASEGT.